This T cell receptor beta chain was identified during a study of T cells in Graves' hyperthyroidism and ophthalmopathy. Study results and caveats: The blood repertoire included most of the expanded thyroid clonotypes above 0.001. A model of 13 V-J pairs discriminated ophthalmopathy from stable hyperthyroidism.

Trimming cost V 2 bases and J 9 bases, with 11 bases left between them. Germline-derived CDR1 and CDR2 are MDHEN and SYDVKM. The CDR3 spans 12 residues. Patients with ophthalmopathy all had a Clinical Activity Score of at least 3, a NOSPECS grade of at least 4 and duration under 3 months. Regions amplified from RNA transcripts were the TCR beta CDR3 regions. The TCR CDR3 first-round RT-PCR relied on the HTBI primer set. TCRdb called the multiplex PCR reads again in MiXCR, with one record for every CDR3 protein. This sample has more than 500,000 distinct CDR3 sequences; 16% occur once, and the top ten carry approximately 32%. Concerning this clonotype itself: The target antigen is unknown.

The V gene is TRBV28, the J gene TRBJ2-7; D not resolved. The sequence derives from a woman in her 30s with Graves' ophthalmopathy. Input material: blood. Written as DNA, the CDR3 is TGTGCCAGCAGTTTAGTCAATTTCTCGCAGTACTTC. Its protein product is CASSLVNFSQYF.